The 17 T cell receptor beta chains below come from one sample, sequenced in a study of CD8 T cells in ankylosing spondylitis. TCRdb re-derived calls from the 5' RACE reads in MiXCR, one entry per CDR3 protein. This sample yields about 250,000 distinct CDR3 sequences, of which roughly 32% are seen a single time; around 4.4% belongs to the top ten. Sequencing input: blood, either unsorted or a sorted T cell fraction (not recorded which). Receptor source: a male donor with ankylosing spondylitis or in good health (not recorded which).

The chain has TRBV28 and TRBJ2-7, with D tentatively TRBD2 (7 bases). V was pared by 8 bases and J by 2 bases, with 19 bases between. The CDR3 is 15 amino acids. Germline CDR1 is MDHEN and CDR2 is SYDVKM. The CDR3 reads CASYPGRGATYEQYF. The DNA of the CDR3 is TGTGCCAGCTACCCTGGTCGGGGGGCCACCTACGAGCAGTACTTC.

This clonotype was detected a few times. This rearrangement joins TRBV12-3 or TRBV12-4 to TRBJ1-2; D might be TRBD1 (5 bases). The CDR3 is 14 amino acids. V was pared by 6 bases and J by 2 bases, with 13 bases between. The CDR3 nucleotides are TGTGCCAGCAGCACCTGGGGGATCAACTATGGCTACACCTTC. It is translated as CASSTWGINYGYTF.

The CDR3 sequence is CASRKNPGQGMDTQYF. The CDR3 nucleotides are TGTGCCAGCCGCAAAAACCCAGGACAGGGTATGGATACGCAGTATTTT. The V and J genes are TRBV27 and TRBJ2-3; 8 bases match TRBD1. The germline V gene encodes CDR1 MNHEY and CDR2 SMNVEV (reference sequence). The CDR3 is 16 residues long. V was pared by 8 bases and J by 6 bases, with 16 bases of the junction left unmatched.

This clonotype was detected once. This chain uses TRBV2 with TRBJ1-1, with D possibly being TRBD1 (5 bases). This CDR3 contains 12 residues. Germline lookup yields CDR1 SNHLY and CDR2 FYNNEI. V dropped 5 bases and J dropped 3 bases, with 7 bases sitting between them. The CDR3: CASSQQDTEAFF. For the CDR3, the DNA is TGTGCCAGCAGTCAACAGGACACTGAAGCTTTCTTT.

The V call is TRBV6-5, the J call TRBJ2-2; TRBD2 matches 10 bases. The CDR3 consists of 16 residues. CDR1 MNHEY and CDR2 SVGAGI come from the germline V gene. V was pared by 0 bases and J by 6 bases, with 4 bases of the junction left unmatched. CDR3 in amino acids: CASSYSYTSGAGELFF. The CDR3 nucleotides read TGTGCCAGCAGTTACTCATACACTAGCGGGGCCGGGGAGCTGTTTTTT.

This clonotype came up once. CDR3 region: CASSLVEGGYNEQFF. CDR3 nucleotides: TGTGCCAGCAGCTTAGTAGAGGGGGGGTACAATGAGCAGTTCTTC. The chain joins TRBV7-6 to TRBJ2-1; D may be TRBD2 (7 bases). The CDR3 has 15 amino acids. CDR1 is SGHVS and CDR2 is FNYEAQ in the germline V gene. V lost 1 base and J lost 4, with 11 bases in between.

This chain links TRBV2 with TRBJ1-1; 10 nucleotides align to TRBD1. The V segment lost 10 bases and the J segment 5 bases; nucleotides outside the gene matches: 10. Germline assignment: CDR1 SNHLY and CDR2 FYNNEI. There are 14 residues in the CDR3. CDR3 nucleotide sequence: TGTGCCACCAGATCCCGGACAGGGGGGACTGAAGCTTTCTTT. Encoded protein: CATRSRTGGTEAFF.

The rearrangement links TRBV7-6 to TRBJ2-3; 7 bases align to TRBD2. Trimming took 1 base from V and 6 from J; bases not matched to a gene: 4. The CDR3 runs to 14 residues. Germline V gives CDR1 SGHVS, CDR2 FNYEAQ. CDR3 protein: CASSLGGGDDTQYF. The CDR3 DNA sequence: TGTGCCAGCAGCTTAGGCGGGGGAGATGATACGCAGTATTTT.

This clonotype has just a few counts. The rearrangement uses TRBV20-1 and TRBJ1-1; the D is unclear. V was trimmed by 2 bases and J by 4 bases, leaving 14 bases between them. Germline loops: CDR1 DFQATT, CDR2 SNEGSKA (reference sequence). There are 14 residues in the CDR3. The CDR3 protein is CSARTTLWGTEAFF. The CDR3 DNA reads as TGCAGTGCTAGAACCACGTTATGGGGCACTGAAGCTTTCTTT.

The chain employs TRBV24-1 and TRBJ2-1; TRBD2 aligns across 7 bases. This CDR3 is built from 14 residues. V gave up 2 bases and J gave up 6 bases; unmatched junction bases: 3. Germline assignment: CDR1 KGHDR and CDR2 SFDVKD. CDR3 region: CATSDSWEGNEQFF. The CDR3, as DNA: TGTGCCACCAGTGATTCGTGGGAGGGCAATGAGCAGTTCTTC.

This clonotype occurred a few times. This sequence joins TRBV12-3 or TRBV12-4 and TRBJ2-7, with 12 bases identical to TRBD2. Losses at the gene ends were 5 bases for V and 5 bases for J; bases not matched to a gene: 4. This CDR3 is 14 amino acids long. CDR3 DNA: TGTGCCAGCAGTCGGACTAGCGGGGTCCACGAGCAGTACTTC. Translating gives CASSRTSGVHEQYF.

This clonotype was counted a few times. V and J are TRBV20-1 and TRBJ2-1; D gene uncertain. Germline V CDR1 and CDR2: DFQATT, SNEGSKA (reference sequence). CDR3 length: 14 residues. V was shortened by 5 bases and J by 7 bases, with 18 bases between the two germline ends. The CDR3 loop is CSALDASYQNEQFF. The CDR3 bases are TGCAGTGCTCTGGACGCGAGCTATCAGAATGAGCAGTTCTTC.

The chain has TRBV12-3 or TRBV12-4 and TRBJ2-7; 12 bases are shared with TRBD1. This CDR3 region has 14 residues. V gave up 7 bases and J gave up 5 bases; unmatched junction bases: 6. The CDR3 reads CASKGTGGYDEQYF. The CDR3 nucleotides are TGTGCCAGCAAAGGGACAGGGGGCTACGACGAGCAGTACTTC.

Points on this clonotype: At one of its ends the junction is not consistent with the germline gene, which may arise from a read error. DNA of the CDR3: TGCAGTGCCAGAGGGACAGGGGGTCCCTATGGCTACACCTTC. This sequence encodes CSARGTGGPYGYTF. The V gene is TRBV20-1, the J gene TRBJ1-2; 11 positions agree with TRBD1. The CDR3 extends over 14 amino acids. Germline V gene sequence: CDR1 DFQATT, CDR2 SNEGSKA (reference sequence).

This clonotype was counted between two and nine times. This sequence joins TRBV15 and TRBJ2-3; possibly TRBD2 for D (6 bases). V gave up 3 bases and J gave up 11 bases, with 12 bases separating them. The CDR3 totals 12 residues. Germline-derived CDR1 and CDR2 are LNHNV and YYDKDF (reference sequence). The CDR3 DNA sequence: TGTGCCACCAGCAGCAGTACTAGCCTGCAGTATTTT. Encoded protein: CATSSSTSLQYF.

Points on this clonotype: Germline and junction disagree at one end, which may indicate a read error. CDR3 nucleotide sequence: TGCACTGCTAGTCCTTCTAGCGGGGGTTCCGGAGATACGCAGTATTTT. Protein sequence: CTASPSSGGSGDTQYF. The genes are TRBV20-1 and TRBJ2-3, with 10 bases matching TRBD2. Germline V gene sequence: CDR1 DFQATT, CDR2 SNEGSKA (reference sequence). The CDR3 contains 16 residues.

In DNA form, the CDR3 reads TGCGCCAGCAGCCAACCGCCACAGGATTGGGGCACAGATACGCAGTATTTT. It translates to CASSQPPQDWGTDTQYF. The J gene is TRBJ2-3, the V gene TRBV5-1, with D possibly TRBD1 on 5 matching bases. CDR1 is SGHRS, CDR2 YFSETQ, per germline. This CDR3 has 17 residues. V lost 4 bases to trimming and J lost 1 base, with 19 bases between them.